This T cell receptor beta chain was captured in a study of shared clonotypes between healthy human individuals. Per the germline V gene, CDR1 is SNHLY and CDR2 is FYNNEI. The CDR3 covers 16 residues. Trimming removed 6 bases at V and 2 bases at J, with 16 bases between. Positive CCR7 selection of CD45RO-negative cells yielded the naive CD8 cells, and terminally differentiated effector memory CD45RA+ cells were excluded. Generated by immunoSEQ multiplex PCR, the TCRdb table keeps only in-frame clones and is missing some. The sample carries about 2.1 million clones, around 93% recorded once. The material sequenced was naive CD8+ T cells from PBMCs. The TCR originated in a man aged 18 to 30 in good health. Some clones in this sample may be carry-over from other donors' samples. The genes are TRBV2 and TRBJ2-2; maybe TRBD1 (6 bases). The CDR3 DNA sequence: TGTGCCAGCAGCGAACCGGGACAAGTAAACACCGGGGAGCTGTTTTTT. Protein product: CASSEPGQVNTGELFF.